Included here is one TCR beta chain sequence, with context. What it binds is not known. The record originates from a study of T cell repertoires in cytomegalovirus infection. Study-wide points: Using cumulative public TCR beta family frequency, the authors identified those who carried CMV together with the relevant HLA.

TCRdb independently ran MiXCR on the reads; one entry per CDR3 protein. This table has approximately 730,000 distinct CDR3 sequences, 29% appearing once. The CDR3 spans 19 residues. Germline loops: CDR1 MNHEY, CDR2 SVGAGI. V lost 2 bases to trimming and J lost 0 bases, with 17 bases between them. Material: cultured CD8+ T cells from PBMCs, obtained from culture after CMV antigen stimulation. The origin of this receptor is a human donor in good health (CMV status not recorded). Some clones in this sample may be carry-over from other donors' samples. The rearrangement links TRBV6-5 to TRBJ1-6; D might be TRBD1 (6 bases). The CDR3 reads CASSYKSTGWSSYNSPLHF. The CDR3 DNA is TGTGCCAGCAGTTACAAATCTACAGGGTGGAGCTCCTATAATTCACCCCTCCACTTT.